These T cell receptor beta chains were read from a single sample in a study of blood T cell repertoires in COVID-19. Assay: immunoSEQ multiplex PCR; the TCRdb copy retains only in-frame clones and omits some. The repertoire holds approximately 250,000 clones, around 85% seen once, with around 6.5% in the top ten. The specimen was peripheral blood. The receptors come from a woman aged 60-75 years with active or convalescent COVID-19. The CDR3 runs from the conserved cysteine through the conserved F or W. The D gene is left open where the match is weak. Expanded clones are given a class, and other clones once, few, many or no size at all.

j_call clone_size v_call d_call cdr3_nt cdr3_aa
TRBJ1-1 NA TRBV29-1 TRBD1 TGCAGCGTTGAAGACTTGAGACAGGGGCCCGCAGCTTTCTTT CSVEDLRQGPAAFF
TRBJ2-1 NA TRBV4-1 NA TGCGCCAGCAGCCAAGAAGAGGTCTCCTACAATGAGCAGTTCTTC CASSQEEVSYNEQFF
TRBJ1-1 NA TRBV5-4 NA TGTGCCAGCAGCTTGCAACGGGGGATGTCGGAAGCTTTCTTT CASSLQRGMSEAFF
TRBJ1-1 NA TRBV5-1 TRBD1 TGCGCCAGCAGAGGACAGGGTAGATCTGAAGCTTTCTTT CASRGQGRSEAFF
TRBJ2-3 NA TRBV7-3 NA TGTGCCAGCAGCCCATGGCCCTTGATGAGGGATGGCGCAGATACGCAGTATTTT CASSPWPLMRDGADTQYF
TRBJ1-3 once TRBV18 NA TGTGCCAGCTCACCAATGTCGCCGGCGGTCTCTGGAAACACCATATATTTT CASSPMSPAVSGNTIYF
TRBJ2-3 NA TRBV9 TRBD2 TGTGCCAGCAGCGTAAGTCCGGGGGGGACGGATACGCAGTATTTT CASSVSPGGTDTQYF
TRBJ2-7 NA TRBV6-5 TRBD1 TGTGCCAGCAGTCAAAACCCAGGGGGCAATCGCGAGCAGTACTTC CASSQNPGGNREQYF
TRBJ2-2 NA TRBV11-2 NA TGTGCCAGCAGCCGGAGGACAGTTGACACCGGGGAGCTGTTTTTT CASSRRTVDTGELFF
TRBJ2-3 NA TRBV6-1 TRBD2 TGTGCCAGCAGTGAATGGGGTAGCGGGGGTACAGATACGCAGTATTTT CASSEWGSGGTDTQYF
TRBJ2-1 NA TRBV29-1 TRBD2 TGCAGCGGGCGGACTAGCGGGGGGGGAAATGAGCAGTTCTTC CSGRTSGGGNEQFF
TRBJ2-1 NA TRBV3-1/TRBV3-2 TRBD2 TGTGCCAGCAGCCATAGGGGTCCTAGCGGGGAGCGGCAGTTCTTC CASSHRGPSGERQFF
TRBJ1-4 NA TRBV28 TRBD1 TGTGCCAGCCACGACAGGGTAAGTGAAAAACTGTTTTTT CASHDRVSEKLFF
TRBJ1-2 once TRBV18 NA TGTGCCAGCTCACGGGCAGGGAATGGCTACACCTTC CASSRAGNGYTF
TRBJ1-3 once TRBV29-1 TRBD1 TGCAGCGTTGAAGATTACAGGGGGAACACCATATATTTT CSVEDYRGNTIYF
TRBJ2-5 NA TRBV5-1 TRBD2 TGCGCCAGCAGCTTGGTGACTAGCGTCCAAGAGACCCAGTACTTC CASSLVTSVQETQYF
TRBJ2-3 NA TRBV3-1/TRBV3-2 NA TGTGCCAGCAGCCGCGGACAGCAATTCACAGATACGCAGTATTTT CASSRGQQFTDTQYF
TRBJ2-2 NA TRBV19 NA TGTGCCAGTAGTAGTCACTCTAACCCAGGGGCCGGGGAGCTGTTTTTT CASSSHSNPGAGELFF
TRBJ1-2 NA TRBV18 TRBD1 TGTGCCAGCTCACCCGGGACAGACTATGGCTACACCTTC CASSPGTDYGYTF
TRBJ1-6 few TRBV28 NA TGTGCCAGCAGTTTATCGGTTACAGGCACTTATAATTCACCCCTCCACTTT CASSLSVTGTYNSPLHF
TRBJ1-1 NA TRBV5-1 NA TGCGCCAGCAGCGAAAACCCCGGGACACCCGAAGCTTTCTTT CASSENPGTPEAFF
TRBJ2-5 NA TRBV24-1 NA TGTGCCACCAGCAGGGAAGAGACCCAGTACTTC CATSREETQYF
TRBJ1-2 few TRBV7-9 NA TGTGCCAGCAGCTCTAGGGGCCAAATGCAAGATGGCTACACCTTC CASSSRGQMQDGYTF
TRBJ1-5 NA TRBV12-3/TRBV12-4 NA TGTGCCAGCAGTCACCAGGGGCCCCAGCATTTT CASSHQGPQHF
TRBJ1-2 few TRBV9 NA TGTGCCAGCAGCTACGACAGTCTGAATGGCTACACCTTC CASSYDSLNGYTF
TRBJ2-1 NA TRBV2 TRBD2 TGTGCCAGCAGGTTAGCGGGTGGCTCCTACAATGAGCAGTTCTTC CASRLAGGSYNEQFF
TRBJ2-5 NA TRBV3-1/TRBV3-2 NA TGTGCCAGCAGCCAAGTAGGCGGAGAAGAGACCCAGTACTTC CASSQVGGEETQYF
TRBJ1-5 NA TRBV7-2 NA TGTGCCAGCAGCTTAGGGTTATTGGGGCAGAGCCCGTTCAAGCCCCAGCATTTT CASSLGLLGQSPFKPQHF
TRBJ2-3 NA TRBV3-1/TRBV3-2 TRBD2 TGTGCCAGCAGCCAAGATGAACTAGCGGGAGGGTCTGGCACAGATACGCAGTATTTT CASSQDELAGGSGTDTQYF
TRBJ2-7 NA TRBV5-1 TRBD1 TGCGCCAGCAGCTTGGTAGGACAGGGCTACGAGCAGTACTTC CASSLVGQGYEQYF
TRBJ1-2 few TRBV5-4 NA TGTGCCAGCAGCTCTACCAGGGCAGGTGCGGATGGCTACACCTTC CASSSTRAGADGYTF
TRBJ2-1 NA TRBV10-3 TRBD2 TGTGCCATCAGTGGCTCCCTAGCGGGAGGTGGTGAGCAGTTCTTC CAISGSLAGGGEQFF